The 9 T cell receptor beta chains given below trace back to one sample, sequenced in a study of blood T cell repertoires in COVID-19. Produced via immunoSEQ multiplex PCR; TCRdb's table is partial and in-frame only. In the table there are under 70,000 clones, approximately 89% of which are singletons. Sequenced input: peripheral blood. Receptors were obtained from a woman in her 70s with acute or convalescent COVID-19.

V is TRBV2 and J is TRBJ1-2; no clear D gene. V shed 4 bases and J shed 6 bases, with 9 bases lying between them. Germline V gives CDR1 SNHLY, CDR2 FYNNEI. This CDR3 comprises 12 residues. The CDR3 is CASSVYRDGYTF. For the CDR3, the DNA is TGTGCCAGCAGTGTGTACAGAGATGGCTACACCTTC.

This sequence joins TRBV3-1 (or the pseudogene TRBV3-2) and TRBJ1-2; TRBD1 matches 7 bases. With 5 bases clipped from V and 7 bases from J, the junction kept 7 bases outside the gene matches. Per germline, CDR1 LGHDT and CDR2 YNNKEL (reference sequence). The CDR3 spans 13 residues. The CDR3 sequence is CASSAGTVPGYTF. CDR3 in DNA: TGTGCCAGCAGCGCCGGGACAGTGCCTGGCTACACCTTC.

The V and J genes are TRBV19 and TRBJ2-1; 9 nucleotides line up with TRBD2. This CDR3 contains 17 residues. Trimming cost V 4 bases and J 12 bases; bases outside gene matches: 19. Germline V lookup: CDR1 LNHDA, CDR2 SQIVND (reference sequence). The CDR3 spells CASSTPKAGGLTMRQFF. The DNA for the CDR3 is TGTGCCAGTAGTACCCCAAAAGCGGGAGGCCTAACAATGAGGCAGTTCTTC.

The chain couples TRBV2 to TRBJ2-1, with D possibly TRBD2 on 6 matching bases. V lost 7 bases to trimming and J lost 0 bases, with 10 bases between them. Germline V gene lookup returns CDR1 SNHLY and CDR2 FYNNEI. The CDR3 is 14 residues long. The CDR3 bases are TGTGCCAGCACAGACGGGAGCTCCTACAATGAGCAGTTCTTC. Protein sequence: CASTDGSSYNEQFF.

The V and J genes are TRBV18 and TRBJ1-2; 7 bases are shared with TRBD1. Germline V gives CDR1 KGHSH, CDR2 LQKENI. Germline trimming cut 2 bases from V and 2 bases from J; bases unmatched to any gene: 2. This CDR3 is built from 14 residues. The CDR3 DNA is TGTGCCAGCTCACCAGAACAGGGGAACTATGGCTACACCTTC. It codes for CASSPEQGNYGYTF.

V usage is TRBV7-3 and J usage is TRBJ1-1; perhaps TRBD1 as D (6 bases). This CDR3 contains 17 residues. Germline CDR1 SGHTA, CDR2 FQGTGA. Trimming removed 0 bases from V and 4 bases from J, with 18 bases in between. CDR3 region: CASSLTTTAGAATEAFF. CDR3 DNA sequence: TGTGCCAGCAGCTTAACTACCACGGCAGGGGCGGCCACTGAAGCTTTCTTT. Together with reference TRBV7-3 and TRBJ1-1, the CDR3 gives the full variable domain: GAGVSQTPSNKVTEKGKYVELRCDPISGHTALYWYRQSLGQGPEFLIYFQGTGAADDSGLPNDRFFAVRPEGSVSTLKIQRTERGDSAVYLCASSLTTTAGAATEAFFGQGTRLTVV.

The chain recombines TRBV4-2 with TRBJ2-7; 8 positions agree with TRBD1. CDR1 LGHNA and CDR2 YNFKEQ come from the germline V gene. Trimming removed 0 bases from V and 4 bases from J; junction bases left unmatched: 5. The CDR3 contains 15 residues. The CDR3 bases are TGTGCCAGCAGCCAAGAAGGTCGGACAGGGTACGAGCAGTACTTC. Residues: CASSQEGRTGYEQYF.

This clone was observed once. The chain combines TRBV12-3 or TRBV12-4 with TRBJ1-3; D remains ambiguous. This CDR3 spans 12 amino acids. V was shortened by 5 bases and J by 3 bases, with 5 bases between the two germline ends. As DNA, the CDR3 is TGTGCCAGCAGTATCATTGGAAACACCATATATTTT. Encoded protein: CASSIIGNTIYF.

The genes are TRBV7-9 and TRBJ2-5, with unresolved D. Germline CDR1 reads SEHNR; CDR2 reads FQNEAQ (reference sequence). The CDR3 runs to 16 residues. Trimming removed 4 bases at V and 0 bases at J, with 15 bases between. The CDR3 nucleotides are TGTGCCAGCAGCTCCCCCTTTTTCCCGTACCAAGAGACCCAGTACTTC. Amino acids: CASSSPFFPYQETQYF.